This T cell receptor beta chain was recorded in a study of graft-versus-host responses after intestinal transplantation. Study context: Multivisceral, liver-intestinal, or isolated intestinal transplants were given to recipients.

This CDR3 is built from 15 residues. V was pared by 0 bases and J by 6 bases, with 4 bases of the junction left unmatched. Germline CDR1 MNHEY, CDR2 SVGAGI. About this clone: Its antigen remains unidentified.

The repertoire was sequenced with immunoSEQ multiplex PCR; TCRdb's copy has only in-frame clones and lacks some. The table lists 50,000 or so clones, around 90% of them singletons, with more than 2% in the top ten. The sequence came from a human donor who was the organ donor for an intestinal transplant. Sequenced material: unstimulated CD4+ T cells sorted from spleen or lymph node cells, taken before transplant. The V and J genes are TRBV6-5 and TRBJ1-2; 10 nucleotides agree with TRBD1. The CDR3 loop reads CASSYSIGTGDGYTF. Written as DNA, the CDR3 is TGTGCCAGCAGTTACTCGATCGGGACAGGGGATGGCTACACCTTC.